This is a list of T cell receptor beta chains from one sample in a study of memory CD4+ T cells and cytomegalovirus serostatus. Some clones are missing from TCRdb's copy, which holds only in-frame ones; the method was immunoSEQ multiplex PCR. The sample has about 53,000 clones; roughly 77% are singletons. The specimen was memory CD4+ T cells from blood. The receptors originated from an adult in good health and CMV-seronegative. CDR3s include the opening cysteine and the closing phenylalanine or tryptophan. The D gene is left open where the match is weak. Clone size is stated in some rows and not others, as once, few, many or a class when expanded.

abundance	v_gene	j_gene	d_gene	CDR3aa	CDR3nt
NA	TRBV15	TRBJ1-1	NA	CATSRDWYLRGNTEAFF	TGTGCCACCAGCAGAGATTGGTACCTTCGTGGGAACACTGAAGCTTTCTTT
NA	TRBV30	TRBJ1-4	NA	CAWSEQGFSNEKLFF	TGTGCCTGGAGTGAGCAGGGTTTCTCTAATGAAAAACTGTTTTTT
NA	TRBV2	TRBJ2-1	TRBD2	CASRGLAGGDNEQFF	TGTGCCAGCAGGGGACTAGCGGGAGGAGACAATGAGCAGTTCTTC
once	TRBV2	TRBJ1-5	TRBD1	CASSPRRGQGSQPQHF	TGTGCCAGCAGCCCAAGACGGGGACAGGGGAGTCAGCCCCAGCATTTT
NA	TRBV28	TRBJ2-7	NA	CASSASQKISYEQYF	TGTGCCAGCAGTGCGTCACAGAAAATCTCCTACGAGCAGTACTTC
NA	TRBV14	TRBJ2-7	NA	CASSQIEGSRNEQYF	TGTGCCAGCAGCCAAATTGAGGGGAGTCGGAACGAGCAGTACTTC
NA	TRBV27	TRBJ1-5	NA	CASSTYPGTQSNQPQHF	TGTGCCAGCAGTACCTATCCTGGGACGCAGAGCAATCAGCCCCAGCATTTT
NA	TRBV6-1	TRBJ2-1	TRBD2	CASSEALAGGPNEQFF	TGTGCCAGCAGTGAGGCTCTAGCGGGAGGACCCAATGAGCAGTTCTTC
NA	TRBV7-3	TRBJ2-2	NA	CASSLLSSTGELFF	TGTGCCAGCAGCTTACTAAGTTCCACCGGGGAGCTGTTTTTT
NA	TRBV28	TRBJ2-7	TRBD1	CASIYGAGGYYEQYF	TGTGCCAGCATCTACGGGGCAGGGGGCTACTACGAGCAGTACTTC
NA	TRBV7-3	TRBJ2-1	NA	CASSTMGAGEQFF	TGTGCCAGCAGTACCATGGGGGCGGGCGAGCAGTTCTTC
few	TRBV5-1	TRBJ1-2	NA	CASSLDRTQPNYGYTF	TGCGCCAGCAGCTTGGACCGGACTCAACCGAACTATGGCTACACCTTC
NA	TRBV19	TRBJ1-1	TRBD1	CASNNRGHGDTEAFF	TGTGCCAGTAATAACAGGGGGCACGGGGACACTGAAGCTTTCTTT
NA	TRBV5-1	TRBJ2-2	TRBD2	CASSLEPSGMGTGELFF	TGCGCCAGCAGCTTGGAACCTAGCGGGATGGGGACCGGGGAGCTGTTTTTT
NA	TRBV7-8	TRBJ2-1	TRBD1	CASSPYRTGGGRYNEQFF	TGTGCCAGCAGCCCTTATCGGACAGGGGGCGGGAGGTACAATGAGCAGTTCTTC
NA	TRBV6-5	TRBJ2-1	TRBD2	CASSYRGTSGNNEQFF	TGTGCCAGCAGTTACCGGGGGACTAGCGGGAACAATGAGCAGTTCTTC
NA	TRBV15	TRBJ2-1	NA	CATSRDRGTHNEQFF	TGTGCCACCAGCAGAGATCGCGGGACGCACAATGAGCAGTTCTTC
NA	TRBV14	TRBJ1-2	NA	CASSQDTAIPYGYTF	TGTGCCAGCAGCCAAGATACAGCCATTCCCTATGGCTACACCTTC
NA	TRBV5-5	TRBJ1-5	TRBD1	CASSLAGTGASGNQPQHF	TGTGCCAGCAGCTTGGCGGGGACAGGGGCATCCGGCAATCAGCCCCAGCATTTT
once	TRBV5-4	TRBJ1-3	TRBD1	CASSRGTVGNTIYF	TGTGCCAGCAGCCGCGGGACAGTCGGAAACACCATATATTTT
NA	TRBV5-1	TRBJ2-2	TRBD2	CASSPGLAGNTGELFF	TGCGCCAGCAGCCCAGGACTAGCGGGGAACACCGGGGAGCTGTTTTTT
NA	TRBV4-2	TRBJ2-7	NA	CASTPSEVRSYEQYF	TGTGCCAGCACCCCCTCAGAAGTGAGGTCCTACGAGCAGTACTTC
NA	TRBV27	TRBJ1-6	NA	CASSPRTSSYNSPLHF	TGTGCCAGCAGTCCTAGGACGAGCTCCTATAATTCACCCCTCCACTTT
NA	TRBV2	TRBJ1-5	TRBD1	CASSISGGNQPQHF	TGTGCCAGCAGTATTTCAGGGGGTAATCAGCCCCAGCATTTT
NA	TRBV19	TRBJ2-7	TRBD1	CASKRAGTGAYEQYF	TGTGCCAGTAAAAGGGCCGGGACAGGGGCGTACGAGCAGTACTTC
NA	TRBV25-1	TRBJ2-1	NA	CASSEPGTRYNEQFF	TGTGCCAGCAGTGAACCAGGGACGCGCTACAATGAGCAGTTCTTC
NA	TRBV28	TRBJ1-2	NA	CASTLREGYGYTF	TGTGCCAGCACACTGAGGGAGGGCTATGGCTACACCTTC
NA	TRBV29-1	TRBJ1-5	TRBD1	CSVAGTGDSNQPQHF	TGCAGCGTGGCCGGGACAGGGGATAGCAATCAGCCCCAGCATTTT
NA	TRBV5-1	TRBJ1-4	TRBD1	CASSLQGTNEKLFF	TGCGCCAGCAGCTTACAGGGGACTAATGAAAAACTGTTTTTT
NA	TRBV30	TRBJ1-2	NA	CAWSGRGVFGEYGYTF	TGTGCCTGGAGCGGCAGGGGCGTTTTCGGGGAGTATGGCTACACCTTC
NA	TRBV5-1	TRBJ1-5	NA	CASSPDSGHQPQHF	TGCGCCAGCAGCCCGGACAGCGGTCATCAGCCCCAGCATTTT
NA	TRBV11-2	TRBJ1-1	TRBD1	CASSRDRETEAFF	TGTGCCAGCAGTCGCGACAGGGAAACTGAAGCTTTCTTT
NA	TRBV9	TRBJ2-3	NA	CASSVARTTSTDTQYF	TGTGCCAGCAGCGTAGCCAGGACTACTAGCACAGATACGCAGTATTTT
NA	TRBV7-9	TRBJ1-2	NA	CASGSNYGYTF	TGTGCCAGCGGCTCTAACTATGGCTACACCTTC
NA	TRBV20-1	TRBJ1-2	NA	CSAPTSYGYTF	TGCAGTGCGCCCACAAGTTATGGCTACACCTTC
NA	TRBV5-4	TRBJ1-1	NA	CASRSGTQVHEAFF	TGTGCCAGCAGATCCGGGACGCAAGTTCATGAAGCTTTCTTT
NA	TRBV11-2	TRBJ2-1	TRBD2	CASSLQAGVGNNEQFF	TGTGCCAGCAGTTTACAAGCGGGAGTGGGGAACAATGAGCAGTTCTTC
NA	TRBV7-9	TRBJ2-1	NA	CASSLAAAILYNEQFF	TGTGCCAGCAGCTTAGCGGCAGCGATACTTTACAATGAGCAGTTCTTC
NA	TRBV18	TRBJ2-7	NA	CASSLREYEQYF	TGTGCCAGCTCACTCCGGGAGTACGAGCAGTACTTC
NA	TRBV28	TRBJ2-7	NA	CASISGSAFSYEQYF	TGTGCCAGCATTTCCGGATCGGCTTTCTCCTACGAGCAGTACTTC
NA	TRBV2	TRBJ1-5	NA	CASSESWIGGQPQHF	TGTGCCAGCAGTGAATCATGGATCGGGGGACAGCCCCAGCATTTT
NA	TRBV28	TRBJ1-1	TRBD1	CASSPILRDRGRGTEAFF	TGTGCCAGCAGCCCCATACTCCGGGACAGGGGGCGCGGGACTGAAGCTTTCTTT
NA	TRBV4-2	TRBJ1-2	TRBD1	CASSQDGDRGYGYTF	TGTGCCAGCAGCCAAGATGGGGACAGGGGGTATGGCTACACCTTC